These 10 T cell receptor beta chains were sequenced from one sample in a study of beta chain features in type 1 diabetes. Expressed TCRB transcripts were sequenced, since all the RNA that had been isolated was reverse transcribed. Sequencing used immunoSEQ multiplex PCR; TCRdb keeps in-frame clones, though not all of them. The sample lists 900,000 or so clones; roughly a sixth were seen once. Material for sequencing was naive CD4+ T cells from blood. These receptors came from a woman between 18 and 29 years old in good health.

This clone was seen more than once but under ten times. The chain recombines TRBV7-2 with TRBJ2-7; no clear D gene. The V gene lost 1 base and the J gene lost 2 bases, with 12 bases spanning the gap. CDR1 SGHTA and CDR2 FQGNSA come from the germline V gene. The CDR3 sequence is 15 residues long. CDR3 amino acids: CASSLVSADTYEQYF. Written as DNA, the CDR3 is TGTGCCAGCAGCTTAGTTTCGGCGGATACCTACGAGCAGTACTTC.

This clone came up a few times. V is TRBV2 and J is TRBJ1-1; D possibly corresponds to TRBD1 (5 bases). CDR3 length equals 16 residues. Trimming left V 0 bases short and J 2 bases short, with 13 bases between. In germline, CDR1 is SNHLY, CDR2 FYNNEI. CDR3 protein: CASSEALGTSNTEAFF. Written as DNA, the CDR3 is TGTGCCAGCAGTGAAGCCCTAGGGACCTCAAACACTGAAGCTTTCTTT.

This clone was detected a few times. The rearrangement links TRBV7-3 to TRBJ2-3; D call uncertain. Trimming removed 2 bases at V and 2 bases at J, with 11 bases between. The CDR3 contains 15 residues. Germline lookup yields CDR1 SGHTA and CDR2 FQGTGA. CDR3 nucleotides: TGTGCCAGCAGCTTAGAGGCACGGTTCACAGATACGCAGTATTTT. Translated: CASSLEARFTDTQYF.

This clone was counted a few times. The rearrangement joins TRBV7-2 to TRBJ2-7; 11 nucleotides line up with TRBD2. CDR1 is SGHTA, CDR2 FQGNSA, per germline. V shed 4 bases, J shed 6 bases, and the junction held 8 bases outside the gene matches. The CDR3 runs to 15 residues. This chain's CDR3 is CASSYQLAGALEQYF. The CDR3 DNA follows: TGTGCCAGCAGCTACCAACTAGCGGGAGCTCTCGAGCAGTACTTC.

In its sample, this clone was seen many times. V gene TRBV7-9 combines with J gene TRBJ2-1; D unclear. There are 10 residues in the CDR3. The germline V and J ends were trimmed by 2 bases and 9 bases, with 2 bases remaining between them. Germline V gene lookup returns CDR1 SEHNR and CDR2 FQNEAQ (reference sequence). CDR3 bases: TGTGCCAGCAGCTTAATTGAGCAGTTCTTC. Its protein is CASSLIEQFF. The full variable domain, completed using reference TRBV7-9 and TRBJ2-1, is DTGVSQNPRHKITKRGQNVTFRCDPISEHNRLYWYRQTLGQGPEFLTYFQNEAQLEKSRLLSDRFSAERPKGSFSTLEIQRTEQGDSAMYLCASSLIEQFFGPGTRLTVL.

This clone was found a few times. The germline gene is not matched at one end of the junction; a read error may be the cause. V is TRBV18 and J is TRBJ2-7; weak D call: TRBD1 (6 bases). The CDR3 runs to 15 residues. Germline V lookup: CDR1 KGHSH, CDR2 LQKENI. The CDR3 reads CASSPAQGPSDEQYF. The CDR3, as DNA: TGTGCCAGCTCACCGGCACAGGGACCCTCCGACGAGCAGTACTTC.

This chain uses TRBV2 with TRBJ2-6; 7 bases are a match to TRBD1. The J segment lost 3 bases and the V segment lost 4 bases, leaving 3 bases of the junction unmatched. The CDR3 has 15 amino acids. Germline V lookup: CDR1 SNHLY, CDR2 FYNNEI. CDR3 DNA: TGTGCCAGCAGTGCGACAGGGAATGGGGCCAACGTCCTGACTTTC. Its protein product is CASSATGNGANVLTF.

This clone was found a few times. This chain joins TRBV5-4 and TRBJ2-2, with 12 bases matching TRBD2. The ends lost 3 bases at V and 6 bases at J; junction bases unmatched: 3. The germline gives CDR1 SGHNT, CDR2 YYREEE (reference sequence). This CDR3 has 15 amino acids. CDR3 DNA: TGTGCCAGCAGCTCGACTAGCGGGAGAGCCGGGGAGCTGTTTTTT. Its protein product is CASSSTSGRAGELFF.

The chain employs TRBV7-3 and TRBJ2-5; D ambiguous. This CDR3 has 15 residues. Germline CDR1 and CDR2: SGHTA and FQGTGA. Trimming stripped 5 bases from V and 1 base from J, with 14 bases between. The DNA of the CDR3 is TGTGCCAGCAGCCCGTCTCGACACCCCCAAGAGACCCAGTACTTC. Its protein is CASSPSRHPQETQYF.

This chain connects TRBV15 to TRBJ2-7, with D perhaps TRBD2 (5 bases). Trimming took off 2 bases at V and 7 bases at J, with 12 bases between the two ends. The CDR3 sequence is 13 residues long. CDR1 is LNHNV, CDR2 YYDKDF, per germline (reference sequence). The CDR3 spells CATSRLLVGEQYF. The CDR3 DNA reads TGTGCCACCAGCAGACTACTAGTCGGGGAGCAGTACTTC.